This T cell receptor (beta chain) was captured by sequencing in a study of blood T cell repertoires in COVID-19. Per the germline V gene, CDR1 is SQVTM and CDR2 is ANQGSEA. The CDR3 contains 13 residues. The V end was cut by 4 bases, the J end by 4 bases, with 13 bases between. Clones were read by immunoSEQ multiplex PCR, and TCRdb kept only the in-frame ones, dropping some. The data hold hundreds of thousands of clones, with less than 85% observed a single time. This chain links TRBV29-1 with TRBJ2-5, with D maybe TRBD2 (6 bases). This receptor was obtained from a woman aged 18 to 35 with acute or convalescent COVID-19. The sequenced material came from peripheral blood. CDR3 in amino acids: CSVAASAGETQYF. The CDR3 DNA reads TGCAGCGTTGCGGCTAGCGCTGGAGAGACCCAGTACTTC.